This section outlines one T cell receptor (beta chain) sequence together with its context. The CDR3 totals 15 residues. Losses at the gene ends were 2 bases for V and 6 bases for J; bases not matched to a gene: 4. Germline values: CDR1 SGHTS, CDR2 YDEGEE. No patient had autoimmune disease or received systemic immunosuppression. Researchers took blood at baseline, on cycle 4 day 1, and on cycle 7 day 1. This record comes from a study of OX40 agonist ivuxolimab in advanced cancers. Turning to the study itself: Clinicians treated patients with ivuxolimab, an agonistic anti-OX40 (CD134) antibody. People in dose escalation had one of these cancers: hepatocellular carcinoma, melanoma, renal cell or head and neck cancer.

Some clones are missing from TCRdb's copy, which holds only in-frame ones; the method was immunoSEQ multiplex PCR. The sample yields tens of thousands of clones, over 75% seen once. The V call is TRBV5-8, the J call TRBJ1-6; 8 bases match TRBD1. This TCR was recovered from an adult with an advanced solid tumor such as melanoma, head and neck, liver or kidney cancer. Sequencing was performed on CD4+ or CD8+ T cells sorted from blood, taken in a trial of the OX40 agonist ivuxolimab. CDR3 region: CASSFPTGVNSPLHF. The CDR3 bases are TGTGCCAGCAGCTTTCCGACAGGGGTTAATTCACCCCTCCACTTT.